This entry concerns a single T cell receptor (beta chain). Antigen: not known. Second-dose schedules of about 4 or about 12 weeks were combined. The data were obtained in a study of T cell responses to AZD1222 COVID-19 vaccine. Study-wide results and caveats: White British people made up most donors, females outnumbered males, and clonal diversity was possibly underestimated. Seropositive status at baseline applied to only 6 or 7 AZD1222 recipients.

CDR3 length: 13 amino acids. Germline CDR1 and CDR2: SGDLS and YYNGEE. Deletions cut 0 bases from V and 1 base from J, with 4 bases between. The data were produced by immunoSEQ multiplex PCR, yet TCRdb's version contains in-frame clones alone and is incomplete. This table holds roughly 65,000 clones, around four fifths found once. The chain joins TRBV9 to TRBJ1-2; D uncertain. This TCR came from an adult who received the AZD1222 COVID-19 vaccine. This specimen consisted of peripheral blood, obtained 28 days after the second AZD1222 dose. CDR3 DNA: TGTGCCAGCAGCGTAGATGATAACTATGGCTACACCTTC. Translating gives CASSVDDNYGYTF.